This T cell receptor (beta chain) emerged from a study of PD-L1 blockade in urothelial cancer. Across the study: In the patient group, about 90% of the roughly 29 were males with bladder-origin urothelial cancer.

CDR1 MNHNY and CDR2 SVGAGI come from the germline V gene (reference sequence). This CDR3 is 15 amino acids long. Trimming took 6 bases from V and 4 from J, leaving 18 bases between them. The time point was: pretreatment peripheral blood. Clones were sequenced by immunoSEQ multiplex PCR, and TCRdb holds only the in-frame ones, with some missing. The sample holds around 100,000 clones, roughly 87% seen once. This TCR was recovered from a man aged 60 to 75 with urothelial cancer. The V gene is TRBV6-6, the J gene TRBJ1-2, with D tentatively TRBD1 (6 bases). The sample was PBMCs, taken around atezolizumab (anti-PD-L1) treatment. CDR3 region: CASSPTGLIVYGYTF. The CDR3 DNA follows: TGTGCCAGCAGCCCTACAGGGTTAATCGTCTATGGCTACACCTTC.